These 26 T cell receptor beta chains share one sample of origin, sequenced in a study of cytomegalovirus exposure and HLA in healthy donors. 60 Vbeta and 13 Jbeta primers were used in PCR. Measured with immunoSEQ multiplex PCR; TCRdb has only the in-frame clones, and not every one. In the table there are 140,000 to 150,000 clones, roughly a tenth of which are singletons. The sequencing input was PBMCs. These receptors originate from a male donor in good health and CMV-seronegative.

This clone showed up just a few times. The V gene is TRBV2, the J gene TRBJ2-1; 16 bases align to TRBD2. J lost 0 bases, V lost 7 bases, and 21 bases had no gene match. The germline V gene has CDR1 SNHLY and CDR2 FYNNEI. CDR3 size: 23 residues. In DNA form, the CDR3 reads TGTGCCAGCACCCCCCAGGGACTAGCGGGAGGGCCCGCGACTCATAGCTCCTACAATGAGCAGTTCTTC. Its protein is CASTPQGLAGGPATHSSYNEQFF.

In its sample, this clone was seen a few times. The chain is built from TRBV5-4 and TRBJ2-7; the match to TRBD2 covers 10 bases. The CDR3 runs 14 residues. V lost 5 bases, J lost 5 bases, and 7 bases stayed unmatched. In germline, CDR1 is SGHNT, CDR2 YYREEE (reference sequence). The CDR3 DNA sequence: TGTGCCAGCAGTGAGGCTAGCGGGAGCCACGAGCAGTACTTC. The encoded protein is CASSEASGSHEQYF.

The chain has TRBV4-1 and TRBJ1-2; TRBD1 agrees at 12 bases. The ends lost 4 bases at V and 9 bases at J; junction bases unmatched: 15. This CDR3 region has 17 residues. Germline CDR1 is MGHRA and CDR2 is YSYEKL. The CDR3 DNA sequence: TGCGCCAGCAGCCCTGGGGGGACAGGGGGCGCTTGGTATTGCTACACCTTC. This sequence encodes CASSPGGTGGAWYCYTF.

This clone was counted a few times. This chain links TRBV5-1 with TRBJ1-2; TRBD1 matches 10 bases. CDR3 length: 15 amino acids. The junction had 1 base not matched to a gene; V was cut back by 0 bases and J by 2 bases. Germline V gene data show CDR1 as SGHRS and CDR2 as YFSETQ. The CDR3 region is CASSLGTGGNYGYTF. The CDR3, as DNA: TGCGCCAGCAGCTTGGGGACAGGGGGGAACTATGGCTACACCTTC.

The CDR3 nucleotides are TGTGCCACCCTTCCGTCGACAGGGGCGAACACTGAAGCTTTCTTT. Translated, it gives CATLPSTGANTEAFF. V is TRBV10-3 and J is TRBJ1-1; 8 bases map to TRBD1. The ends lost 10 bases at V and 1 base at J; junction bases unmatched: 11. The germline CDR1 and CDR2 sequences are ENHRY and SYGVKD. The CDR3 consists of 15 residues.

This clone was observed a few times. This chain links TRBV6-1 with TRBJ1-4; the match to TRBD1 covers 7 bases. V dropped 0 bases and J dropped 10; count of bases not matched to a gene: 5. Germline values: CDR1 MNHNS, CDR2 SASEGT. The CDR3 sequence is 14 residues long. The CDR3 nucleotides are TGTGCCAGCAGTGAAGCGATCAGGACAGGAAAACTGTTTTTT. Amino acids: CASSEAIRTGKLFF.

Only a few counts were recorded for this clone. The chain combines TRBV6-5 with TRBJ2-3; 11 bases are a match to TRBD2. The CDR3 spans 14 residues. J was trimmed by 5 bases and V by 4 bases; bases with no gene match: 2. Germline-derived CDR1 and CDR2 are MNHEY and SVGAGI. CDR3 bases: TGTGCCAGCAGTTTAGCGGGAGGGGTAGATACGCAGTATTTT. It is translated as CASSLAGGVDTQYF.

This clone was seen more than once but under ten times. This sequence joins TRBV27 and TRBJ2-3; 12 bases are shared with TRBD2. This CDR3 is 16 amino acids long. With V trimmed by 3 bases and J by 5 bases, 6 bases remained unmatched. Germline lookup yields CDR1 MNHEY and CDR2 SMNVEV (reference sequence). This CDR3 is CASSFLAGGPKDTQYF. CDR3 nucleotide sequence: TGTGCCAGCAGTTTTCTAGCGGGAGGGCCAAAAGATACGCAGTATTTT.

The CDR3 region has the DNA TGTGCCAGCAGTACGGTGGCCAACCGGCAGGGAGAGCAGTACTTC. Translating it yields CASSTVANRQGEQYF. V gene TRBV25-1 combines with J gene TRBJ2-7; TRBD1 might be the D (5 bases). Between the trimmed V and J ends, which lost 5 bases and 7 bases, there was a span of 21 bases. Germline CDR1 reads MGHDK; CDR2 reads SYGVNS. The CDR3 sequence is 15 residues long.

The genes are TRBV5-1 and TRBJ2-3; maybe TRBD2 (6 bases). The germline V gene encodes CDR1 SGHRS and CDR2 YFSETQ. Trimming stripped 0 bases from V and 3 bases from J, with 14 bases between. This CDR3 comprises 16 residues. For the CDR3, the DNA is TGCGCCAGCAGCTTGGCGGCGGGATTGGGGACAGATACGCAGTATTTT. Amino acids: CASSLAAGLGTDTQYF.

CDR3 coding DNA: TGTGCCAGCAGCTTGGAATGGACAGGGGCTGGGGCCAACGTCCTGACTTTC. This codes for CASSLEWTGAGANVLTF. The chain employs TRBV7-9 and TRBJ2-6; 9 bases are shared with TRBD1. Trimming cost V 3 bases and J 2 bases; bases outside gene matches: 5. The germline CDR1 and CDR2 sequences are SEHNR and FQNEAQ (reference sequence). This CDR3 has 17 residues. The full variable domain, with the rest looked up from reference TRBV7-9 and TRBJ2-6, is DTGVSQNPRHKITKRGQNVTFRCDPISEHNRLYWYRQTLGQGPEFLTYFQNEAQLEKSRLLSDRFSAERPKGSFSTLEIQRTEQGDSAMYLCASSLEWTGAGANVLTFGAGSRLTVL.

The gene calls are TRBV2 and TRBJ1-2; 8 nucleotides match TRBD1. This CDR3 is 15 amino acids long. The junction had 8 bases not matched to a gene; V was cut back by 6 bases and J by 2 bases. The germline V gene encodes CDR1 SNHLY and CDR2 FYNNEI. Here the CDR3 reads CASSPQGAPNYGYTF. CDR3 bases: TGTGCCAGCAGCCCTCAGGGGGCCCCCAACTATGGCTACACCTTC.

The rearrangement links TRBV9 to TRBJ1-4; 7 bases are shared with TRBD1. The germline CDR1 and CDR2 sequences are SGDLS and YYNGEE. With V trimmed by 3 bases and J by 7 bases, 9 bases remained unmatched. The CDR3 has 15 residues. The CDR3 DNA reads TGTGCCAGCAGCGGGACAGGATGGATAGGTGAAAAACTGTTTTTT. Amino acids: CASSGTGWIGEKLFF.

Note on this clone: Other DNA sequences in the same sample also yield this CDR3. The rearrangement joins TRBV4-1 to TRBJ1-1, with TRBD1 as a possible D gene (5 bases). The germline V gene has CDR1 MGHRA and CDR2 YSYEKL. The length of the CDR3 is 14 residues. The V end lost 6 bases, the J end lost 1 base, and 12 bases lay between the germline ends. CDR3 bases: TGCGCCAGCAGGGGGACTTTAAAGAACACTGAAGCTTTCTTT. Residues: CASRGTLKNTEAFF.

V is TRBV19 and J is TRBJ2-6; D call uncertain. This CDR3 region has 14 residues. In germline, CDR1 is LNHDA, CDR2 SQIVND (reference sequence). V lost 7 bases to trimming and J lost 0 bases, with 7 bases between them. DNA of the CDR3: TGTGCCAGTAATACTCTCTCTGGGGCCAACGTCCTGACTTTC. Translated: CASNTLSGANVLTF.

This clone has only a few counts. This chain links TRBV7-9 with TRBJ1-5; D gene ambiguous. There are 14 residues in the CDR3. V was cut by 6 bases and J by 0 bases, with 9 bases left in between. Per germline, CDR1 SEHNR and CDR2 FQNEAQ (reference sequence). CDR3 DNA sequence: TGTGCCAGCAGTTCTACCGATAGCAATCAGCCCCAGCATTTT. Its translation is CASSSTDSNQPQHF.

This clone was detected only a few times. The chain combines TRBV27 with TRBJ2-2; 12 bases agree with TRBD2. Trimming removed 2 bases from V and 2 bases from J; junction bases left unmatched: 6. Germline V gives CDR1 MNHEY, CDR2 SMNVEV (reference sequence). The CDR3 consists of 18 residues. CDR3 protein: CASSLRLAGVLNTGELFF. The CDR3 DNA reads TGTGCCAGCAGTTTAAGACTAGCGGGAGTCTTAAACACCGGGGAGCTGTTTTTT.

This chain uses TRBV7-2 with TRBJ2-1; possibly TRBD2 for D (6 bases). Germline-derived CDR1 and CDR2 are SGHTA and FQGNSA. Trimming pared 3 bases from V and 10 bases from J, leaving 13 bases between. This CDR3 comprises 13 residues. The CDR3 here is CASSFREGGEQFF. CDR3 sequence (DNA): TGTGCCAGCAGCTTTCGAGAGGGAGGCGAGCAGTTCTTC.

The rearrangement uses TRBV9 and TRBJ1-3; 7 bases are a match to TRBD1. Losses at the gene ends were 4 bases for V and 5 bases for J; bases not matched to a gene: 6. Germline V lookup: CDR1 SGDLS, CDR2 YYNGEE. This CDR3 region has 14 residues. CDR3 loop: CASSPGGTRNTIYF. In DNA, the CDR3 is TGTGCCAGCAGCCCAGGGGGTACTCGAAACACCATATATTTT.

The CDR3, as DNA: TGTGCCAGCAGCTTAAACCGGGAGGACTACGAGCAGTACTTC. It encodes CASSLNREDYEQYF. The rearrangement links TRBV7-9 to TRBJ2-7, with TRBD2 matching 7 bases. The CDR3 consists of 14 residues. Germline loops: CDR1 SEHNR, CDR2 FQNEAQ (reference sequence). V dropped 2 bases and J dropped 3; count of bases not matched to a gene: 4.

This clone has a handful of counts. The CDR3 is CASSPTREPNEKLFF. CDR3 in DNA: TGTGCCAGCAGTCCCACCCGGGAACCTAATGAAAAACTGTTTTTT. The gene calls are TRBV28 and TRBJ1-4; D is uncertain. Trimming stripped 5 bases from V and 3 bases from J, with 13 bases between. The CDR3 is made up of 15 amino acids. CDR1 and CDR2 from the germline V gene are MDHEN and SYDVKM.

The chain links TRBV6-1 to TRBJ2-3; weak D call: TRBD2 (7 bases). The CDR3 runs 14 residues. Germline CDR1 MNHNS, CDR2 SASEGT. V was clipped by 0 bases and J by 4 bases, with 8 bases between them. The CDR3 region is CASSEAGGADTQYF. The DNA for the CDR3 is TGTGCCAGCAGTGAAGCAGGGGGGGCAGATACGCAGTATTTT.

In its sample, this clone was seen a few times. The chain joins TRBV28 to TRBJ2-7; 7 bases line up with TRBD2. V was pared by 3 bases and J by 5 bases, with 7 bases of the junction left unmatched. The CDR3 spans 14 residues. Germline CDR1 reads MDHEN; CDR2 reads SYDVKM. CDR3: CASSLGGVGDEQYF. CDR3 DNA: TGTGCCAGCAGTTTGGGAGGGGTTGGGGACGAGCAGTACTTC.

This clone was observed a handful of times. V gene TRBV28 combines with J gene TRBJ2-7, with D unclear. Trimming took 7 bases from V and 2 from J, leaving 15 bases between them. The CDR3 consists of 14 residues. Per the germline V gene, CDR1 is MDHEN and CDR2 is SYDVKM. The DNA of the CDR3 is TGTGCCAGCACCTACACGGAGTTGACCTACGAGCAGTACTTC. The encoded protein is CASTYTELTYEQYF.

This clone was seen more than once but under ten times. The chain employs TRBV4-3 and TRBJ2-1; perhaps TRBD2 as D (7 bases). Between the trimmed V and J ends, which lost 0 bases and 2 bases, there was a span of 11 bases. CDR1 is LGHNA and CDR2 is YSLEER in the germline V gene. The CDR3 loop spans 16 amino acids. The CDR3 bases are TGCGCCAGCAGCCAAGATCGGGGGGCCCCCTACAATGAGCAGTTCTTC. It translates to CASSQDRGAPYNEQFF.

This clone has more than one count but fewer than ten. This chain connects TRBV6-5 to TRBJ1-2; 10 nucleotides line up with TRBD1. The CDR3 covers 14 residues. The V segment lost 5 bases and the J segment 6 bases; nucleotides outside the gene matches: 6. Germline V gives CDR1 MNHEY, CDR2 SVGAGI. The DNA of the CDR3 is TGTGCCAGCAGTAAGGACAGGGGGATGAATGGCTACACCTTC. Translating it yields CASSKDRGMNGYTF.